Listed below are T cell receptor beta chains from one sample, sequenced in a study of T-cell reconstitution after alpha-beta-depleted transplantation in children. From the PCR reads, TCRdb called clonotypes with MiXCR, one entry per CDR3 protein. Of around 300,000 distinct CDR3 sequences listed, 23% were seen once; the top ten hold 10% to 11%. The source material was PBMCs, mostly from graft donor cells, sampled 180 days after TCRalphabeta/CD19-depleted stem cell transplant. The receptors derive from a male patient younger than 18 who had a stem cell transplant for acute lymphoblastic leukemia, so the T cells may come from the graft donor. Each CDR3 is given with its conserved first and last residue. The D gene is left open where the match is weak. Size is stated for part of the rows, as once, few or many counts, or as a class when the clone is expanded.

V: TRBV12-3/TRBV12-4
size: NA
J: TRBJ2-7
D: NA
CDR3: CASSLTLRAASIYEQYF
DNA: TGTGCCAGCAGTTTAACCCTACGAGCAGCCAGTATCTACGAGCAGTACTTC

V: TRBV11-2
size: NA
J: TRBJ1-2
D: NA
CDR3: CASNGPYRYGYTF
DNA: TGTGCCAGCAACGGACCGTACCGCTATGGCTACACCTTC

V: TRBV28
size: NA
J: TRBJ1-2
D: NA
CDR3: CASSLTVNGYTF
DNA: TGTGCCAGCAGTTTGACAGTTAATGGCTACACCTTC

V: TRBV20-1
size: NA
J: TRBJ1-4
D: TRBD1
CDR3: CSYRGMKEELFF
DNA: TGCAGTTACAGGGGGATGAAGGAAGAACTGTTTTTT

V: TRBV27
size: NA
J: TRBJ2-7
D: TRBD1
CDR3: CASSFFSGTVLDEQYF
DNA: TGTGCCAGCAGTTTCTTCTCCGGGACAGTTCTTGACGAGCAGTACTTC

V: TRBV14
size: NA
J: TRBJ2-2
D: TRBD1
CDR3: CASSRRQGVNTGELFF
DNA: TGTGCCAGCAGCCGCAGACAGGGGGTAAACACCGGGGAGCTGTTTTTT

V: TRBV7-9
size: few
J: TRBJ2-1
D: TRBD1
CDR3: CASSPHRGSYNEQFF
DNA: TGTGCCAGCAGCCCACACAGGGGCTCCTACAATGAGCAGTTCTTC

V: TRBV12-3/TRBV12-4
size: few
J: TRBJ2-5
D: NA
CDR3: CASSLQATQETQYF
DNA: TGTGCCAGCAGTTTGCAGGCCACCCAAGAGACCCAGTACTTC

V: TRBV10-2
size: NA
J: TRBJ2-2
D: TRBD1
CDR3: CARTTGATGELFF
DNA: TGCGCCCGAACGACAGGGGCCACCGGGGAGCTGTTTTTT

V: TRBV12-3/TRBV12-4
size: NA
J: TRBJ1-2
D: NA
CDR3: CASSLVLGGGYGYTF
DNA: TGTGCCAGCAGTTTAGTCCTGGGAGGCGGCTATGGCTACACCTTC

V: TRBV9
size: NA
J: TRBJ2-7
D: TRBD1
CDR3: CASSVAGTVVYEQYF
DNA: TGTGCCAGCAGCGTAGCCGGGACAGTGGTCTACGAGCAGTACTTC

V: TRBV6-1
size: NA
J: TRBJ2-5
D: NA
CDR3: CASSEGGWAETQYF
DNA: TGTGCCAGCAGTGAAGGAGGGTGGGCAGAGACCCAGTACTTC

V: TRBV7-2
size: few
J: TRBJ2-5
D: TRBD2
CDR3: CASSFLAGGLGQETQYF
DNA: TGTGCCAGCAGCTTCCTAGCGGGAGGGTTGGGCCAAGAGACCCAGTACTTC

V: TRBV20-1
size: NA
J: TRBJ2-7
D: TRBD2
CDR3: CSARDLTSGSYEQYF
DNA: TGCAGTGCTAGAGATCTGACTAGCGGATCCTACGAGCAGTACTTC

V: TRBV20-1
size: NA
J: TRBJ2-1
D: NA
CDR3: CSASQGLPPTGSYNEQFF
DNA: TGCAGTGCTAGCCAGGGACTCCCCCCAACAGGCTCCTACAATGAGCAGTTCTTC

V: TRBV5-1
size: NA
J: TRBJ2-7
D: NA
CDR3: CASSFSRGTLSSYEQYF
DNA: TGCGCCAGCAGCTTCTCAAGGGGTACTTTGAGCTCCTACGAGCAGTACTTC

V: TRBV25-1
size: few
J: TRBJ2-1
D: TRBD1
CDR3: CASSDLDRERSNEQFF
DNA: TGTGCCAGCAGTGACTTGGACAGGGAAAGGAGTAATGAGCAGTTCTTC

V: TRBV7-8
size: NA
J: TRBJ2-5
D: TRBD2
CDR3: CASSLGETSGMQETQYF
DNA: TGTGCCAGCAGCTTAGGGGAGACTAGCGGGATGCAAGAGACCCAGTACTTC

V: TRBV5-1
size: many
J: TRBJ1-2
D: NA
CDR3: CASSLDGNYGYTF
DNA: TGCGCCAGCAGCTTGGACGGTAACTATGGCTACACCTTC

V: TRBV7-3
size: NA
J: TRBJ2-1
D: TRBD2
CDR3: CASSLIGLAGGNEQFF
DNA: TGTGCCAGCAGCTTAATCGGGCTAGCGGGAGGTAATGAGCAGTTCTTC

V: TRBV7-2
size: few
J: TRBJ1-2
D: TRBD1
CDR3: CASSLGPWTGNGYTF
DNA: TGTGCCAGCAGCTTAGGGCCGTGGACAGGGAATGGCTACACCTTC

V: TRBV5-6
size: NA
J: TRBJ1-1
D: NA
CDR3: CASSYGPSDAEAFF
DNA: TGTGCCAGCAGTTATGGACCCTCGGACGCTGAAGCTTTCTTT

V: TRBV29-1
size: many
J: TRBJ2-1
D: NA
CDR3: CSVIRVLSSYNEQFF
DNA: TGCAGCGTTATTCGCGTCCTAAGCTCCTACAATGAGCAGTTCTTC

V: TRBV5-1
size: many
J: TRBJ2-1
D: NA
CDR3: CASSPGLPFDNEQFF
DNA: TGCGCCAGCAGCCCGGGACTGCCTTTCGACAATGAGCAGTTCTTC

V: TRBV7-6
size: many
J: TRBJ2-1
D: TRBD2
CDR3: CASSRLAGANEQFF
DNA: TGTGCCAGCAGCCGACTAGCGGGAGCGAACGAGCAGTTCTTC

V: TRBV2
size: NA
J: TRBJ2-3
D: NA
CDR3: CASSDRGPPDTQYF
DNA: TGTGCCAGCAGTGACCGGGGACCGCCAGATACGCAGTATTTT

V: TRBV7-9
size: few
J: TRBJ2-1
D: NA
CDR3: CASSLWVPGDEQFF
DNA: TGTGCCAGCAGCTTGTGGGTCCCCGGAGATGAGCAGTTCTTC

V: TRBV4-1
size: NA
J: TRBJ2-7
D: TRBD2
CDR3: CASSQVPAGVTYEQYF
DNA: TGCGCCAGCAGCCAAGTCCCTGCGGGAGTCACCTACGAGCAGTACTTC

V: TRBV3-1
size: once
J: TRBJ2-5
D: NA
CDR3: CASSPDWQQETQYF
DNA: TGTGCCAGCAGCCCAGACTGGCAGCAAGAGACCCAGTACTTC

V: TRBV6-5
size: NA
J: TRBJ2-7
D: TRBD2
CDR3: CASSVLAGASYEQYF
DNA: TGTGCCAGCAGTGTACTAGCGGGAGCCTCCTACGAGCAGTACTTC

V: TRBV14
size: NA
J: TRBJ2-1
D: NA
CDR3: CASSQDPLYNEQFF
DNA: TGTGCCAGCAGCCAAGATCCACTTTACAATGAGCAGTTCTTC

V: TRBV4-1
size: NA
J: TRBJ1-1
D: NA
CDR3: CASSHFIRGTNTEAFF
DNA: TGCGCCAGCAGCCACTTCATAAGGGGCACCAACACTGAAGCTTTCTTT

V: TRBV10-3
size: NA
J: TRBJ2-1
D: NA
CDR3: CAISESPRPTSNEQFF
DNA: TGTGCCATCAGTGAGTCGCCACGCCCAACTAGTAATGAGCAGTTCTTC

V: TRBV6-2/TRBV6-3
size: NA
J: TRBJ1-1
D: NA
CDR3: CASTLSGEPEAFF
DNA: TGTGCCAGCACCCTCTCGGGAGAACCTGAAGCTTTCTTT

V: TRBV20-1
size: few
J: TRBJ1-2
D: NA
CDR3: CSARIREVFGYTF
DNA: TGCAGTGCTAGGATCAGGGAGGTGTTTGGCTACACCTTC

V: TRBV20-1
size: once
J: TRBJ2-1
D: NA
CDR3: CSARALREQFF
DNA: TGCAGTGCTAGAGCTTTACGCGAGCAGTTCTTC

V: TRBV10-2
size: few
J: TRBJ2-1
D: TRBD2
CDR3: CASTSSGGALEQFF
DNA: TGCGCCAGCACCTCTAGCGGGGGGGCCCTTGAGCAGTTCTTC

V: TRBV20-1
size: few
J: TRBJ2-2
D: TRBD1
CDR3: CSARRQGNTGELFF
DNA: TGCAGTGCTAGGAGACAGGGGAACACCGGGGAGCTGTTTTTT

V: TRBV20-1
size: NA
J: TRBJ2-7
D: TRBD1
CDR3: CSAREGQVPNYEQYF
DNA: TGCAGTGCTAGAGAGGGACAGGTCCCCAACTACGAGCAGTACTTC

V: TRBV7-8
size: NA
J: TRBJ2-7
D: NA
CDR3: CASSLASYIYEQYF
DNA: TGTGCCAGCAGCTTAGCCTCCTATATCTACGAGCAGTACTTC

V: TRBV14
size: few
J: TRBJ2-7
D: NA
CDR3: CASSPGLVSYEQYF
DNA: TGTGCCAGCAGCCCAGGATTAGTATCCTACGAGCAGTACTTC

V: TRBV11-1
size: few
J: TRBJ2-7
D: TRBD2
CDR3: CASSSPGRTSGNPYEQYF
DNA: TGTGCCAGCAGCAGCCCCGGACGGACTAGCGGGAATCCCTACGAGCAGTACTTC

V: TRBV20-1
size: once
J: TRBJ2-1
D: NA
CDR3: CSATGGGGLWNEQFF
DNA: TGCAGTGCCACAGGGGGAGGGGGCCTTTGGAATGAGCAGTTCTTC

V: TRBV27
size: NA
J: TRBJ2-1
D: TRBD2
CDR3: CASSSSGRGNEQFF
DNA: TGTGCCAGCAGTTCAAGCGGGAGAGGGAATGAGCAGTTCTTC

V: TRBV25-1
size: once
J: TRBJ2-5
D: NA
CDR3: CASSEPGETQYF
DNA: TGTGCCAGCAGTGAACCTGGGGAGACCCAGTACTTC

V: TRBV5-1
size: few
J: TRBJ1-1
D: NA
CDR3: CASSLGYGEAFF
DNA: TGCGCCAGCAGCTTGGGGTATGGGGAAGCTTTCTTT

V: TRBV25-1
size: few
J: TRBJ2-1
D: TRBD1
CDR3: CASSEYWNQQGVQFF
DNA: TGTGCCAGCAGTGAATACTGGAACCAACAGGGGGTTCAGTTCTTC

V: TRBV7-9
size: NA
J: TRBJ1-1
D: NA
CDR3: CASSLGVGEGGTEAFF
DNA: TGTGCCAGCAGCTTAGGGGTAGGGGAAGGGGGCACTGAAGCTTTCTTT

V: TRBV20-1
size: NA
J: TRBJ2-3
D: NA
CDR3: CSAAAGTPQYF
DNA: TGCAGTGCCGCAGCCGGGACGCCGCAGTATTTT

V: TRBV18
size: NA
J: TRBJ2-1
D: TRBD2
CDR3: CASSSTGTRAYNEQFF
DNA: TGTGCCAGCTCATCGACCGGGACTAGAGCCTACAATGAGCAGTTCTTC

V: TRBV6-1
size: few
J: TRBJ2-7
D: TRBD1
CDR3: CASTSRTGHEQYF
DNA: TGTGCCAGCACCTCCCGGACAGGGCACGAGCAGTACTTC

V: TRBV20-1
size: NA
J: TRBJ2-1
D: NA
CDR3: CSANQASSYNEQFF
DNA: TGCAGTGCTAATCAGGCGAGCTCCTACAATGAGCAGTTCTTC